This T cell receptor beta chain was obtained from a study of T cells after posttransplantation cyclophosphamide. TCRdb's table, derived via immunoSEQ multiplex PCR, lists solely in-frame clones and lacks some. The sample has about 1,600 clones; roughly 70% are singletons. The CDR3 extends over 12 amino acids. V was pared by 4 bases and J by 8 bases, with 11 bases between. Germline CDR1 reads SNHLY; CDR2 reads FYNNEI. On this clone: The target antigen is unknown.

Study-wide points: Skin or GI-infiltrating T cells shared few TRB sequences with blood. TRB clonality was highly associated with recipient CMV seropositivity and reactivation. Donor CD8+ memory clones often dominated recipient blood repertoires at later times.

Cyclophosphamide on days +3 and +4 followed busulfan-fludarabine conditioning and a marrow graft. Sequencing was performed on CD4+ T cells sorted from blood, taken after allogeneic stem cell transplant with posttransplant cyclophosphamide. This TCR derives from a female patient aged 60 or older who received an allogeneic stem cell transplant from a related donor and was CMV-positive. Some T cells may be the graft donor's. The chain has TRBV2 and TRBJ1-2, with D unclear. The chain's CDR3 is CASSGLRMGYTF. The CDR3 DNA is TGTGCCAGCAGTGGGTTGAGGATGGGCTACACCTTC.